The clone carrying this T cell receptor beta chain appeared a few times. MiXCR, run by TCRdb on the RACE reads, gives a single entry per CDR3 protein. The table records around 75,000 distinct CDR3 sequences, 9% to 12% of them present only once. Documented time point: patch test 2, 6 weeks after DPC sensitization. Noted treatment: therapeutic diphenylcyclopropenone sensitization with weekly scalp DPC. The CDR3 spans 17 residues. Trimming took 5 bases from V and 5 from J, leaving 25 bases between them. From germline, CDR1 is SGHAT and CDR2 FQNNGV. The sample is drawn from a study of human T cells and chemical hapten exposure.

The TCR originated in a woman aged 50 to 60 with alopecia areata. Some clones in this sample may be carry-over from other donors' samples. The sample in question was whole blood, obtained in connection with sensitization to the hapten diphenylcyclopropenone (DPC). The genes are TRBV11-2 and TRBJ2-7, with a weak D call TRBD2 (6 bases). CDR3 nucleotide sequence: TGTGCCAGCAGCCAAGCCCCCCCGCAGGGAGGAATGGACGAGCAGTACTTC. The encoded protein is CASSQAPPQGGMDEQYF. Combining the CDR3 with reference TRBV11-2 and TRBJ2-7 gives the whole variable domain EAGVAQSPRYKIIEKRQSVAFWCNPISGHATLYWYQQILGQGPKLLIQFQNNGVVDDSQLPKDRFSAERLKGVDSTLKIQPAKLEDSAVYLCASSQAPPQGGMDEQYFGPGTRLTVT.